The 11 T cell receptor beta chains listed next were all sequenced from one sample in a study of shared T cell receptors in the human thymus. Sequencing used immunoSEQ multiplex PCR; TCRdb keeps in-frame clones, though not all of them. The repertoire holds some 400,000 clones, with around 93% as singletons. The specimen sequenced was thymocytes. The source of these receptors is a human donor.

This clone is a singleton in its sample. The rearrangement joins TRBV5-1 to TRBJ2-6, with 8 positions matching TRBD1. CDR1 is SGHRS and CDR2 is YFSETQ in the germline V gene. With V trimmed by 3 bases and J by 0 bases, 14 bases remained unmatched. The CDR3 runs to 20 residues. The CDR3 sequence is CASSSQIYEDRASGANVLTF. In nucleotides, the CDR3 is TGCGCCAGCAGCTCCCAAATATATGAGGACAGGGCCTCTGGGGCCAACGTCCTGACTTTC. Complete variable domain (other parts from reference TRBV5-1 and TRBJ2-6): KAGVTQTPRYLIKTRGQQVTLSCSPISGHRSVSWYQQTPGQGLQFLFEYFSETQRNKGNFPGRFSGRQFSNSRSEMNVSTLELGDSALYLCASSSQIYEDRASGANVLTFGAGSRLTVL.

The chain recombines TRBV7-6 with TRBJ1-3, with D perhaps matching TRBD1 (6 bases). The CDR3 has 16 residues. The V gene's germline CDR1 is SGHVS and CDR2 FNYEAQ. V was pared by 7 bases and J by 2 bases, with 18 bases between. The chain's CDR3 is CASTSWGGAPGNTIYF. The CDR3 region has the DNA TGTGCCAGCACCTCCTGGGGGGGGGCCCCTGGAAACACCATATATTTT.

The chain's CDR3 is CASNGQDHNEQFF. The CDR3 DNA reads TGCGCCAGCAATGGACAGGATCACAATGAGCAGTTCTTC. This chain links TRBV10-1 with TRBJ2-1; 7 nucleotides line up with TRBD1. The V and J ends lost 7 bases and 5 bases, in that order; junction bases with no gene match: 5. Germline V CDR1 and CDR2: WNHNN, SYGVQD (reference sequence). There are 13 residues in the CDR3.

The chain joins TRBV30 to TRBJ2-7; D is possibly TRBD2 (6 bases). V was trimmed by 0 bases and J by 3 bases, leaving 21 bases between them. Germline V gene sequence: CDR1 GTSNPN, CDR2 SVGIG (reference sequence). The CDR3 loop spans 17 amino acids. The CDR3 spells CAWSVYHLSGDLYEQYF. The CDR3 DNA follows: TGTGCCTGGAGTGTTTATCACCTATCGGGGGATCTCTACGAGCAGTACTTC.

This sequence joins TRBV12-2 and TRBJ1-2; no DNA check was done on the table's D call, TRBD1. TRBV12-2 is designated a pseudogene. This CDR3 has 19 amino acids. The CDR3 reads CASRPFEGQGELFNYGYTF. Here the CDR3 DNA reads TGTGCAAGTCGCCCCTTCGAGGGACAGGGGGAACTATTTAACTATGGCTACACCTTC.

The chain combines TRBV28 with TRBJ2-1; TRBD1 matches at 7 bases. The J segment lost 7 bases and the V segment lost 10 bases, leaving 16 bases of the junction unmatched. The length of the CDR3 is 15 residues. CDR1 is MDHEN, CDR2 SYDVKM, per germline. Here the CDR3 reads CATVFETGRINEQFF. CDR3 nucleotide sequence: TGTGCCACGGTCTTCGAGACAGGGAGAATTAATGAGCAGTTCTTC.

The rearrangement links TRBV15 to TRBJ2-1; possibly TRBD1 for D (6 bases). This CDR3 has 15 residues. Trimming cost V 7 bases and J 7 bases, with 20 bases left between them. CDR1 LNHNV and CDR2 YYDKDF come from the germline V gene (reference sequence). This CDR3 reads CATIDRGGISNEQFF. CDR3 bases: TGTGCCACCATTGATCGAGGGGGTATTTCAAATGAGCAGTTCTTC.

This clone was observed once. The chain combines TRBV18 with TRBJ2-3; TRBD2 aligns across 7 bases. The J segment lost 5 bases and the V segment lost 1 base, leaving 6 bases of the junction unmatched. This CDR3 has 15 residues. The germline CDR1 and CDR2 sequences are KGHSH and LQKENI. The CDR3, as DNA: TGTGCCAGCTCACCACGGGGCGGGAGAAAAGATACGCAGTATTTT. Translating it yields CASSPRGGRKDTQYF.

This CDR3 is CSVWGLDPPDTQYF. The CDR3 DNA reads as TGCAGCGTTTGGGGGCTCGACCCCCCCGATACGCAGTATTTT. This chain uses TRBV29-1 with TRBJ2-3, with D possibly matching TRBD1 (6 bases). Trimming cost V 5 bases and J 6 bases, with 18 bases left between them. Germline V gene sequence: CDR1 SQVTM, CDR2 ANQGSEA. This CDR3 region has 14 residues.

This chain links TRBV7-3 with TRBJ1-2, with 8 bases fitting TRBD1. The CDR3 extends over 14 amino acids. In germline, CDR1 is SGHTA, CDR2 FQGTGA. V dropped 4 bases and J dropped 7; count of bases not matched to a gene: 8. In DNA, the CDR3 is TGTGCCAGCAGCTACTTTCCTGGACAGGGTGGCTACACCTTC. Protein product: CASSYFPGQGGYTF.

The CDR3 reads CASSSNRILETQYF. The CDR3 coding sequence is TGTGCCAGCAGTTCCAACAGGATTCTAGAGACCCAGTACTTC. The V gene is TRBV27, the J gene TRBJ2-5, with D possibly matching TRBD1 (5 bases). V shed 4 bases and J shed 4 bases, with 13 bases lying between them. The CDR3 is 14 residues long. CDR1 is MNHEY, CDR2 SMNVEV, per germline (reference sequence).